These 20 T cell receptor beta chains were sequenced from one sample in a study of identical twins. TCRdb ran MiXCR on the 5' RACE reads and lists one entry per CDR3 protein. Here the sample spans hundreds of thousands of distinct CDR3 sequences, approximately 9% being singletons. The sample consisted of memory (CD45RO+) T cells sorted from blood. The receptors were sampled from a woman between 18 and 29 years old in good health.

The rearrangement uses TRBV20-1 and TRBJ2-1; the match to TRBD2 covers 8 bases. Germline lookup yields CDR1 DFQATT and CDR2 SNEGSKA (reference sequence). With V trimmed by 3 bases and J by 6 bases, 7 bases remained unmatched. The CDR3 spans 14 residues. CDR3 sequence: CSASGTSRANEQFF. In DNA form, the CDR3 reads TGCAGTGCTAGCGGGACTAGTCGCGCCAATGAGCAGTTCTTC.

This chain joins TRBV20-1 and TRBJ1-1, with a tentative D call TRBD1 (5 bases). V lost 3 bases and J lost 5, with 13 bases in between. The CDR3 has 13 residues. CDR1 is DFQATT and CDR2 is SNEGSKA in the germline V gene (reference sequence). The CDR3 region is CSARAPGGTEAFF. CDR3 DNA: TGCAGTGCTAGGGCTCCTGGGGGTACTGAAGCTTTCTTT.

This clonotype was seen only a few times. The V call is TRBV11-2, the J call TRBJ1-2, with TRBD1 matching over 7 bases. Germline V gene data show CDR1 as SGHAT and CDR2 as FQNNGV. The CDR3 consists of 14 residues. Unmatched junction bases numbered 4, after V lost 3 bases and J lost 3 bases. CDR3 sequence: CASSFQGGDYGYTF. The CDR3 nucleotides are TGTGCCAGCAGCTTCCAGGGGGGCGACTATGGCTACACCTTC.

This chain's CDR3 is CSARADRLAKNIQYF. The CDR3 coding sequence is TGCAGTGCTAGGGCGGACAGACTAGCCAAAAACATTCAGTACTTC. The V call is TRBV20-1, the J call TRBJ2-4, with D possibly TRBD1 on 6 matching bases. The germline V gene encodes CDR1 DFQATT and CDR2 SNEGSKA (reference sequence). This CDR3 is built from 15 residues. V was cut by 3 bases and J by 0 bases, with 12 bases left in between.

J is TRBJ2-1 and V is TRBV20-1; the match to TRBD2 covers 10 bases. Losses at the gene ends were 4 bases for V and 8 bases for J; bases not matched to a gene: 5. The CDR3 is 13 residues long. The germline gives CDR1 DFQATT, CDR2 SNEGSKA (reference sequence). The CDR3 DNA is TGCAGTGCTACTAGCGGGAGCGGGCATGAGCAGTTCTTC. The encoded protein is CSATSGSGHEQFF.

This clonotype was seen only a few times. This chain links TRBV30 with TRBJ2-1; a weak D match, TRBD1 (5 bases). The CDR3 covers 14 residues. V shed 2 bases and J shed 1 base, with 9 bases lying between them. The V gene's germline CDR1 is GTSNPN and CDR2 SVGIG (reference sequence). DNA for the CDR3: TGTGCCTGGAGTATAGGGGCATCCTACAATGAGCAGTTCTTC. Amino acid sequence: CAWSIGASYNEQFF.

This clonotype was counted between two and nine times. This chain joins TRBV7-3 and TRBJ2-7; 9 bases line up with TRBD1. In germline, CDR1 is SGHTA, CDR2 FQGTGA. The CDR3 runs to 13 residues. V dropped 5 bases and J dropped 6; count of bases not matched to a gene: 5. The CDR3 DNA reads TGTGCCAGCAGCCTTGGGACAGGGACCGAGCAGTACTTC. This sequence encodes CASSLGTGTEQYF.

The DNA of the CDR3 is TGTGCCAGCAGTAGTAGTAGCGGGAAGCAGTACGAGCAGTACTTC. Its translation is CASSSSSGKQYEQYF. This chain uses TRBV7-2 with TRBJ2-7, with TRBD2 matching 8 bases. CDR3 length equals 15 residues. CDR1 is SGHTA, CDR2 FQGNSA, per germline. V lost 6 bases, J lost 4 bases, and 11 bases stayed unmatched.

This chain connects TRBV30 to TRBJ2-3, with TRBD2 identical over 13 bases. The junction had 1 base not matched to a gene; V was cut back by 0 bases and J by 4 bases. The V gene's germline CDR1 is GTSNPN and CDR2 SVGIG (reference sequence). CDR3 size: 15 residues. CDR3 DNA sequence: TGTGCCTGGAGTGTACTAGCGGGAGGGGCAGATACGCAGTATTTT. Protein sequence: CAWSVLAGGADTQYF.

Ten or more counts support this clonotype. The gene calls are TRBV5-1 and TRBJ1-1, with TRBD1 matching over 10 bases. Germline V lookup: CDR1 SGHRS, CDR2 YFSETQ. The ends lost 6 bases at V and 0 bases at J; junction bases unmatched: 5. The length of the CDR3 is 15 residues. The chain's CDR3 is CASTRQGALNTEAFF. The CDR3 nucleotides are TGCGCCAGCACCCGACAGGGGGCCTTGAACACTGAAGCTTTCTTT. Looking up the rest from reference TRBV5-1 and TRBJ1-1 gives the full variable domain: KAGVTQTPRYLIKTRGQQVTLSCSPISGHRSVSWYQQTPGQGLQFLFEYFSETQRNKGNFPGRFSGRQFSNSRSEMNVSTLELGDSALYLCASTRQGALNTEAFFGQGTRLTVV.

V and J are TRBV7-3 and TRBJ2-1; 7 positions match TRBD2. The junction had 4 bases not matched to a gene; V was cut back by 1 base and J by 4 bases. Per the germline V gene, CDR1 is SGHTA and CDR2 is FQGTGA. This CDR3 contains 15 residues. This chain's CDR3 is CASSLSGGRYNEQFF. The CDR3 DNA sequence: TGTGCCAGCAGCTTAAGCGGGGGACGTTACAATGAGCAGTTCTTC.

CDR3: CASSLRPVTGTNTGELFF. The CDR3 nucleotides read TGTGCCAGCAGCTTAAGGCCGGTGACAGGAACGAACACCGGGGAGCTGTTTTTT. V and J are TRBV7-3 and TRBJ2-2; tentative D call: TRBD1 (6 bases). The ends were cut back, 1 base at V and 0 bases at J, with 15 bases in the middle. Germline CDR1 is SGHTA and CDR2 is FQGTGA. This CDR3 has 18 residues.

This clonotype was recorded a few times. V is TRBV11-3 and J is TRBJ2-2; D unresolved. This CDR3 has 14 amino acids. With 0 bases removed from V and 7 bases from J, the gap between germline ends came to 9 bases. In germline, CDR1 is SGHNT, CDR2 YENEEA. In DNA, the CDR3 is TGTGCCAGCAGCTTAGATCAATACAGCGGGGAGCTGTTTTTT. This sequence encodes CASSLDQYSGELFF.

The gene calls are TRBV7-9 and TRBJ2-3, with 12 bases aligning to TRBD2. The CDR3 length is 15 residues. Losses at the gene ends were 5 bases for V and 6 bases for J; bases not matched to a gene: 6. Germline CDR1 is SEHNR and CDR2 is FQNEAQ (reference sequence). The DNA of the CDR3 is TGTGCCAGCAGCCGCGGACTAGCGGGATCCGATACGCAGTATTTT. It codes for CASSRGLAGSDTQYF.

The rearrangement uses TRBV2 and TRBJ2-1, with unresolved D. The CDR3 sequence is 14 residues long. Per the germline V gene, CDR1 is SNHLY and CDR2 is FYNNEI. Trimming pared 4 bases from V and 1 base from J, leaving 8 bases between. Here the CDR3 reads CASSAGGSYNEQFF. The CDR3 coding sequence is TGTGCCAGCAGTGCTGGCGGTTCCTACAATGAGCAGTTCTTC.

The chain employs TRBV6-4 and TRBJ2-1; 9 bases map to TRBD2. CDR1 and CDR2 from the germline V gene are MRHNA and SNTAGT. This CDR3 region has 15 residues. Losses at the gene ends were 4 bases for V and 8 bases for J; bases not matched to a gene: 9. The CDR3 spells CASSGASGKSYEQFF. The CDR3 nucleotides read TGTGCCAGCAGTGGCGCTAGCGGGAAGAGTTATGAGCAGTTCTTC.

The genes are TRBV25-1 and TRBJ2-2; D gene uncertain. CDR1 and CDR2 (germline): MGHDK, SYGVNS. The CDR3 sequence is 13 residues long. Trimming shortened V by 6 bases and J by 3 bases, and 8 bases separated the two germline ends. The CDR3 is CASRTRDTGELFF. The CDR3 DNA is TGTGCCAGCAGAACCCGGGACACCGGGGAGCTGTTTTTT.

The rearrangement uses TRBV20-1 and TRBJ2-3, with TRBD2 matching over 11 bases. V lost 6 bases to trimming and J lost 5 bases; unmatched junction nucleotides: 4. This CDR3 is built from 13 residues. Germline V gene data show CDR1 as DFQATT and CDR2 as SNEGSKA (reference sequence). The CDR3 is CSAPSGGRDTQYF. The DNA for the CDR3 is TGCAGTGCCCCTAGCGGGGGGCGAGATACGCAGTATTTT.

The gene calls are TRBV20-1 and TRBJ2-3; tentatively, D is TRBD1 or TRBD2 (5 bases each). This CDR3 has 14 residues. The V gene's germline CDR1 is DFQATT and CDR2 SNEGSKA (reference sequence). V was trimmed by 6 bases and J by 0 bases, leaving 13 bases between them. CDR3 nucleotides: TGCAGTGCAACCGGTAGGGACAGCACAGATACGCAGTATTTT. Its translation is CSATGRDSTDTQYF.

At least ten counts were recorded for this clonotype. This chain joins TRBV5-1 and TRBJ2-7; tentative D call: TRBD2 (5 bases). V was trimmed by 0 bases and J by 5 bases, leaving 9 bases between them. This CDR3 spans 13 amino acids. Per germline, CDR1 SGHRS and CDR2 YFSETQ. CDR3 DNA: TGCGCCAGCAGCTTGGCGGCGGGTAACGAGCAGTACTTC. This sequence encodes CASSLAAGNEQYF.